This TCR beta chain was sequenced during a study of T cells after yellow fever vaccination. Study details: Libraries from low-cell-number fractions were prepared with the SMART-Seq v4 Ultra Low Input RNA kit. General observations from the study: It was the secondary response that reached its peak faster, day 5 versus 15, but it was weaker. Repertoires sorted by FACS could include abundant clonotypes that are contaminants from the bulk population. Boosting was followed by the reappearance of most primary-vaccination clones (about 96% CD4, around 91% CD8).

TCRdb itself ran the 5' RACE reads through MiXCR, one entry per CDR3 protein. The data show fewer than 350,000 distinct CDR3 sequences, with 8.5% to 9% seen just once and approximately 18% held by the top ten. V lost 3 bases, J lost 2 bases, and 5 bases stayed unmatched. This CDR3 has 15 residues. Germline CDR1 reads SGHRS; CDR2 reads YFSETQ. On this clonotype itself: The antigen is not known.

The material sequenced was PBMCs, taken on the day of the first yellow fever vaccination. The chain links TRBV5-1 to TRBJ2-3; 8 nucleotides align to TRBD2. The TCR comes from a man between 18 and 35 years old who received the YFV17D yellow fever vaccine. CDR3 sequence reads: CASSSAGANTDTQYF. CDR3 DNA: TGCGCCAGCAGCTCAGCGGGGGCCAACACAGATACGCAGTATTTT.